The 4 T cell receptor beta chains below all came from one sample that was sequenced in a study of blood T cell repertoires in COVID-19. Profiling relied on immunoSEQ multiplex PCR, and the TCRdb table lists in-frame clones only, not all of them. The sample shows tens of thousands of clones, around nine tenths of them seen only once. Material: peripheral blood. The receptors stem from a human donor in a cohort sampled during active COVID-19.

CDR3 sequence reads: CATSARGATEAFF. The CDR3 DNA reads TGTGCCACCAGTGCTCGGGGGGCCACTGAAGCTTTCTTT. J is TRBJ1-1 and V is TRBV24-1; D may be TRBD1 (6 bases). The CDR3 spans 13 residues. CDR1 and CDR2 (germline): KGHDR, SFDVKD. V was trimmed by 5 bases and J by 4 bases, leaving 10 bases between them.

This clone is labeled as medium-sized. The chain is built from TRBV24-1 and TRBJ2-1, with 11 bases lining up with TRBD2. Trimming took 4 bases from V and 7 from J; bases not matched to a gene: 8. CDR3 size: 16 residues. CDR1 is KGHDR and CDR2 is SFDVKD in the germline V gene. The CDR3 reads CATSEPTSGRQNEQFF. CDR3 bases: TGTGCCACCAGTGAGCCCACTAGCGGGAGACAAAATGAGCAGTTCTTC.

The rearrangement joins TRBV9 to TRBJ1-5; 9 bases align to TRBD1. From germline, CDR1 is SGDLS and CDR2 YYNGEE. J gave up 7 bases and V 3 bases, and 5 bases lay outside the gene matches. This CDR3 has 14 residues. The CDR3 loop is CASSADRGYQPQHF. The CDR3 coding sequence is TGTGCCAGCAGCGCGGACAGGGGTTACCAGCCCCAGCATTTT. Filled out from reference TRBV9 and TRBJ1-5, the complete variable domain reads DSGVTQTPKHLITATGQRVTLRCSPRSGDLSVYWYQQSLDQGLQFLIQYYNGEERAKGNILERFSAQQFPDLHSELNLSSLELGDSALYFCASSADRGYQPQHFGDGTRLSIL.

This sequence joins TRBV15 and TRBJ1-5; D ambiguous. V was cut by 7 bases and J by 1 base, with 8 bases left in between. The CDR3 runs 13 residues. CDR1 LNHNV and CDR2 YYDKDF come from the germline V gene (reference sequence). Written as DNA, the CDR3 is TGTGCCACCAAAGACGGGAGCAATCAGCCCCAGCATTTT. It yields the protein CATKDGSNQPQHF.